These 18 T cell receptor beta chains were sequenced from one sample in a study of OX40 agonist ivuxolimab in advanced cancers. The data were produced by immunoSEQ multiplex PCR, yet TCRdb's version contains in-frame clones alone and is incomplete. The sample holds fewer than 65,000 clones, around nine tenths seen once. Sequenced here: CD4+ or CD8+ T cells sorted from blood, sampled in a trial of the OX40 agonist ivuxolimab. These receptors were taken from an adult with an advanced solid tumor such as melanoma, head and neck, liver or kidney cancer.

The CDR3 protein is CASSLGSSTEAFF. In DNA, the CDR3 is TGTGCCAGCAGCTTAGGCAGCAGCACTGAAGCTTTCTTT. The chain couples TRBV7-9 to TRBJ1-1; D remains ambiguous. V shed 1 base and J shed 4 bases, with 7 bases lying between them. The germline V gene encodes CDR1 SEHNR and CDR2 FQNEAQ (reference sequence). The CDR3 has 13 amino acids.

The gene calls are TRBV18 and TRBJ1-2, with unresolved D. The CDR3 is made up of 12 amino acids. CDR1 is KGHSH and CDR2 is LQKENI in the germline V gene. Trimming took 0 bases from V and 8 from J, leaving 7 bases between them. The CDR3 spells CASSPPGAGYTF. CDR3 sequence (DNA): TGTGCCAGCTCACCACCGGGTGCGGGCTACACCTTC.

V is TRBV5-4 and J is TRBJ2-2; 7 positions agree with TRBD2. The V gene's germline CDR1 is SGHNT and CDR2 YYREEE (reference sequence). The CDR3 sequence is 15 residues long. The V and J ends lost 2 bases and 6 bases, in that order; junction bases with no gene match: 7. CDR3 DNA: TGTGCCAGCAGCTTTCGGACTAGTCGGGCCGGGGAGCTGTTTTTT. This encodes CASSFRTSRAGELFF.

The chain recombines TRBV11-2 with TRBJ2-1; D unresolved. Germline V gene sequence: CDR1 SGHAT, CDR2 FQNNGV. This CDR3 has 13 residues. V was pared by 5 bases and J by 3 bases, with 8 bases between. CDR3 nucleotides: TGTGCCAGCAGCCGTTGGGTCTACAATGAGCAGTTCTTC. Protein sequence: CASSRWVYNEQFF.

This clone was seen a few times. The chain has TRBV18 and TRBJ2-7; D call uncertain. Germline assignment: CDR1 KGHSH and CDR2 LQKENI. V was trimmed by 2 bases and J by 6 bases, leaving 8 bases between them. The CDR3 is 12 residues long. In DNA, the CDR3 is TGTGCCAGCTCACCAGTCGGTCCCGAGCAGTACTTC. Translated: CASSPVGPEQYF.

V usage is TRBV7-8 and J usage is TRBJ2-2; a weak D match, TRBD2 (6 bases). This CDR3 is built from 14 residues. Deletions cut 7 bases from V and 6 bases from J, with 15 bases between. Looked up from germline, CDR1 is SGHVS and CDR2 is FQNEAQ. The CDR3 loop is CASTRRREAGELFF. The CDR3 nucleotides are TGTGCCAGCACCCGCCGGAGGGAAGCCGGGGAGCTGTTTTTT.

The CDR3 reads CASSLGLSTSGLPVTQYF. DNA of the CDR3: TGTGCCAGCAGCTTAGGGTTGAGTACTAGCGGTCTCCCAGTTACGCAGTATTTT. This chain links TRBV11-2 with TRBJ2-3; 8 nucleotides agree with TRBD2. J was trimmed by 8 bases and V by 1 base; bases with no gene match: 17. Per germline, CDR1 SGHAT and CDR2 FQNNGV. The CDR3 has 18 amino acids.

The V call is TRBV27, the J call TRBJ2-1, with D maybe TRBD2 (6 bases). This CDR3 has 15 residues. The germline gives CDR1 MNHEY, CDR2 SMNVEV (reference sequence). V dropped 5 bases and J dropped 10 bases, with 21 bases sitting between them. The CDR3, as DNA: TGTGCCAGCAGTCCCCGTTCCGGGTCTGGGAGGGAGCAGTTCTTC. As protein: CASSPRSGSGREQFF.

The rearrangement links TRBV5-1 to TRBJ1-2; D gene unclear. The V end was cut by 2 bases, the J end by 6 bases, with 14 bases between. Germline V gene lookup returns CDR1 SGHRS and CDR2 YFSETQ. This CDR3 has 14 residues. The CDR3 here is CASSLRPSGDGYTF. CDR3 sequence (DNA): TGCGCCAGCAGCTTAAGACCTTCCGGGGATGGCTACACCTTC.

The chain combines TRBV5-1 with TRBJ2-2, with no clear D. The CDR3 is 14 amino acids. V was clipped by 0 bases and J by 1 base, with 4 bases between them. CDR1 and CDR2 from the germline V gene are SGHRS and YFSETQ. Here the CDR3 DNA reads TGCGCCAGCAGCTTGGTGGGGAACACCGGGGAGCTGTTTTTT. Amino acid sequence: CASSLVGNTGELFF.

This chain's CDR3 is CASKKGSTDTQYF. The CDR3 DNA sequence: TGTGCCAGCAAAAAGGGGTCCACAGATACGCAGTATTTT. The gene calls are TRBV6-5 and TRBJ2-3; D might be TRBD1 (5 bases). CDR1 is MNHEY, CDR2 SVGAGI, per germline. The CDR3 totals 13 residues. V was pared by 7 bases and J by 2 bases, with 10 bases between.

This chain links TRBV5-1 with TRBJ2-3; D is possibly TRBD2 (6 bases). CDR3 length equals 13 residues. CDR1 and CDR2 from the germline V gene are SGHRS and YFSETQ. Trimming removed 5 bases at V and 6 bases at J, with 13 bases between. DNA of the CDR3: TGCGCCAGCAGGCGGGACCCAGAGGATACGCAGTATTTT. This gives the protein CASRRDPEDTQYF.

In DNA form, the CDR3 reads TGTGCCAGCAGCTTAGGTGTGGTTGGTGAGCAGTTCTTC. Amino acid sequence: CASSLGVVGEQFF. J is TRBJ2-1 and V is TRBV7-2; D is unresolved. The germline V and J ends were trimmed by 1 base and 9 bases, with 10 bases remaining between them. The germline V gene has CDR1 SGHTA and CDR2 FQGNSA. The CDR3 runs to 13 residues. The whole variable domain, remainder taken from reference TRBV7-2 and TRBJ2-1, is GAGVSQSPSNKVTEKGKDVELRCDPISGHTALYWYRQSLGQGLEFLIYFQGNSAPDKSGLPSDRFSAERTGGSVSTLTIQRTQQEDSAVYLCASSLGVVGEQFFGPGTRLTVL.

The V gene is TRBV7-2, the J gene TRBJ2-7, with a possible D match to TRBD1 (5 bases). V was trimmed by 2 bases and J by 4 bases, leaving 15 bases between them. The germline CDR1 and CDR2 sequences are SGHTA and FQGNSA. The CDR3 has 15 residues. The CDR3 protein is CASSLRQGPSYEQYF. Here the CDR3 DNA reads TGTGCCAGCAGCTTAAGGCAGGGCCCTTCTTACGAGCAGTACTTC.

This chain uses TRBV7-8 with TRBJ2-5; possibly TRBD2 for D (5 bases). V was pared by 2 bases and J by 9 bases, with 10 bases between. The length of the CDR3 is 12 residues. CDR1 SGHVS and CDR2 FQNEAQ come from the germline V gene. Here the CDR3 DNA reads TGTGCCAGCAGCTTACGCCCCGGGGCCCAGTACTTC. Amino acids: CASSLRPGAQYF. Together with reference TRBV7-8 and TRBJ2-5, the CDR3 gives the full variable domain: GAGVSQSPRYKVAKRGQDVALRCDPISGHVSLFWYQQALGQGPEFLTYFQNEAQLDKSGLPSDRFFAERPEGSVSTLKIQRTQQEDSAVYLCASSLRPGAQYFGPGTRLLVL.

The chain combines TRBV7-2 with TRBJ2-5; 10 nucleotides align to TRBD2. Germline CDR1 SGHTA, CDR2 FQGNSA. The V and J ends lost 1 base and 5 bases, in that order; junction bases with no gene match: 7. The CDR3 extends over 16 amino acids. The CDR3 nucleotides read TGTGCCAGCAGCTTAGGTTCTAGCGGGGGAATCGAGACCCAGTACTTC. Protein: CASSLGSSGGIETQYF.

V usage is TRBV19 and J usage is TRBJ2-2, with TRBD2 matching over 7 bases. The CDR3 loop spans 13 amino acids. Germline trimming cut 5 bases from V and 6 bases from J; bases unmatched to any gene: 3. The germline gives CDR1 LNHDA, CDR2 SQIVND (reference sequence). Written as DNA, the CDR3 is TGTGCCAGTAGTGCCCTAGCGGCCGGGGAGCTGTTTTTT. It codes for CASSALAAGELFF.

The rearrangement joins TRBV6-6 to TRBJ1-1; D may be TRBD1 (6 bases). CDR1 is MNHNY, CDR2 SVGAGI, per germline (reference sequence). V lost 7 bases, J lost 0 bases, and 15 bases lay in between. The CDR3 consists of 15 residues. CDR3 sequence reads: CASTPEGVVNTEAFF. The CDR3 region has the DNA TGTGCCAGCACTCCCGAGGGGGTTGTGAACACTGAAGCTTTCTTT.